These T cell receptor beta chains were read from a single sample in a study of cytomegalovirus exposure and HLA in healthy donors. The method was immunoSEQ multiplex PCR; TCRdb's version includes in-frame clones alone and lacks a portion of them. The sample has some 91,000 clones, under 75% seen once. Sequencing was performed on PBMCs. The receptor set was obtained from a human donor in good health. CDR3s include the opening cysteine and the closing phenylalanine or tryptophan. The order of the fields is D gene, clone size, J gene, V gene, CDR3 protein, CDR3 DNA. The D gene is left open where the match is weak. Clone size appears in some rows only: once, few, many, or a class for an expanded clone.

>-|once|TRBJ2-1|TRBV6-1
CASSEALGLGESEQFF
TGTGCCAGCAGTGAAGCGTTGGGACTGGGAGAAAGTGAGCAGTTCTTC
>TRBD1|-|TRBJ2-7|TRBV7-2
CASSFPGQSYEQYF
TGTGCCAGCAGCTTTCCGGGACAGTCCTACGAGCAGTACTTC
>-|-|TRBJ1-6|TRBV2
CASSELASENSPLHF
TGTGCCAGCAGTGAACTCGCCAGCGAAAATTCACCCCTCCACTTT
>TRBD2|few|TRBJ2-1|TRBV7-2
CASRQGLAHNEQFF
TGTGCCAGCAGACAAGGACTAGCCCACAATGAGCAGTTCTTC
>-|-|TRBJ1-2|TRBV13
CASSLGVQGNYGYTF
TGTGCCAGCAGCTTAGGAGTACAGGGAAACTATGGCTACACCTTC
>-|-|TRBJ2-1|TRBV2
CASSGYVVSYNEQFF
TGTGCCAGCAGTGGGTACGTAGTCTCCTACAATGAGCAGTTCTTC
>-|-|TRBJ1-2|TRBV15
CATSIRVFGYGYTF
TGTGCCACCAGCATCAGGGTGTTTGGCTATGGCTACACCTTC
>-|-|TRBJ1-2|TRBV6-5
CASRARVAYGYTF
TGTGCCAGCAGAGCCCGGGTTGCCTATGGCTACACCTTC
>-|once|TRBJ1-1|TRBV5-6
CASSLGPEMNTEAFF
TGTGCCAGCAGCTTGGGCCCAGAAATGAACACTGAAGCTTTCTTT
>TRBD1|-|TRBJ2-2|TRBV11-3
CASSALTGSSTGELFF
TGTGCCAGCAGCGCCTTGACAGGGTCAAGCACCGGGGAGCTGTTTTTT
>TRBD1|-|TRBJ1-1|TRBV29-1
CSVDRGQGGNLNTEAFF
TGCAGCGTTGACAGGGGACAGGGGGGGAATCTGAACACTGAAGCTTTCTTT
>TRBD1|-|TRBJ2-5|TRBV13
CASSSRDRVLETQYF
TGTGCCAGCAGCTCCCGGGACAGGGTATTGGAGACCCAGTACTTC
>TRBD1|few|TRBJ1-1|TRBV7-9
CASSETGNIAFF
TGTGCCAGCAGCGAGACAGGGAACATAGCTTTCTTT
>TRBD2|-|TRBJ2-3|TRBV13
CASSSITDLARSRGGPSTDTQYF
TGTGCCAGCAGCTCCATAACCGACCTCGCCCGATCCCGCGGGGGACCTAGCACAGATACGCAGTATTTT
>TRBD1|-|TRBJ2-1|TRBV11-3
CASSLEDRGWIDEQFF
TGTGCCAGCAGCTTAGAGGACAGGGGGTGGATCGATGAGCAGTTCTTC
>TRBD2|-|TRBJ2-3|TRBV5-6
CASSPLGEGDAQYF
TGTGCCAGCAGCCCCTTGGGGGAGGGAGATGCGCAGTATTTT
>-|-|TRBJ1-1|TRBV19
CASSISSGYSDTEAFF
TGTGCCAGTAGTATATCCTCGGGGTATTCGGACACTGAAGCTTTCTTT
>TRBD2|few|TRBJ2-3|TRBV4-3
CASSQGLAGTSTDTQYF
TGCGCCAGCAGCCAAGGACTAGCGGGGACTAGCACAGATACGCAGTATTTT
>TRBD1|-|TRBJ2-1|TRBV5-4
CASSPRDRGVHNEQFF
TGTGCCAGCAGCCCCCGGGACAGAGGGGTCCACAATGAGCAGTTCTTC
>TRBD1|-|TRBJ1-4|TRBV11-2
CASSLDRRGRLFF
TGTGCCAGCAGCTTAGATCGTAGGGGGCGACTGTTTTTT
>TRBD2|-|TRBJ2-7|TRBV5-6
CASRPVGLAPYEQYF
TGTGCCAGCAGACCTGTGGGACTAGCACCTTACGAGCAGTACTTC
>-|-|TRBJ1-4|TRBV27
CASSLVERGEKLFF
TGTGCCAGCAGTTTAGTTGAAAGGGGCGAAAAACTGTTTTTT
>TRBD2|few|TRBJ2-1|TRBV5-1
CASSLTSGAMYDEQFF
TGCGCCAGCAGCTTGACTAGCGGGGCCATGTACGATGAGCAGTTCTTC
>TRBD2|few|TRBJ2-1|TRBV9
CASRRGSGGRSSYNEQFF
TGTGCCAGCAGGCGGGGTAGCGGGGGGCGAAGCTCCTACAATGAGCAGTTCTTC
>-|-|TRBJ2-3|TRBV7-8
CASSYQRISTDTQYF
TGTGCCAGCAGCTACCAGCGGATCAGCACAGATACGCAGTATTTT
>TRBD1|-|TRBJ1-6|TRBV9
CASSGQGAQRDSPLHF
TGTGCCAGCAGCGGACAGGGGGCACAAAGGGATTCACCCCTCCACTTT
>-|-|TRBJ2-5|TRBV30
CAWSLGHGETQYF
TGTGCCTGGAGCCTGGGTCACGGGGAGACCCAGTACTTC
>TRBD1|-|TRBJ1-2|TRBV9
CASSGGGGVYGYTF
TGTGCCAGCAGCGGTGGAGGGGGCGTCTATGGCTACACCTTC
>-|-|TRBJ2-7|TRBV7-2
CASSPGPVDYEQYF
TGTGCCAGCAGCCCTGGGCCAGTGGACTACGAGCAGTACTTC
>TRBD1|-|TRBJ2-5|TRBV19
CASSTTGTGRETQYF
TGTGCCAGTAGTACAACCGGGACAGGGAGAGAGACCCAGTACTTC
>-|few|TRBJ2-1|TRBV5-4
CASSLSGLGPDSYNEQFF
TGTGCCAGCAGCTTGTCAGGTCTTGGGCCGGACTCCTACAATGAGCAGTTCTTC
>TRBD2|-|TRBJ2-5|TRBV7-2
CASSVHSGGLQETQYF
TGTGCCAGCAGCGTGCACAGCGGGGGACTCCAAGAGACCCAGTACTTC
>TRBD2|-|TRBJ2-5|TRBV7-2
CASSPPGGGLETQYF
TGTGCCAGCAGCCCCCCCGGGGGGGGCCTCGAGACCCAGTACTTC
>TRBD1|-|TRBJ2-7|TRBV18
CASSQTGTGGGEQYF
TGTGCCAGCTCACAAACCGGGACAGGGGGCGGTGAGCAGTACTTC
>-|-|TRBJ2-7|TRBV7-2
CASSLDSGSYEQYF
TGTGCCAGCAGCTTAGATTCGGGGTCCTACGAGCAGTACTTC
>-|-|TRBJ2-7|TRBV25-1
CATAVGSYEQYF
TGTGCCACCGCAGTGGGGAGCTACGAGCAGTACTTC
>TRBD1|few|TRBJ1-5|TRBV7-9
CASSLTGDLNQPQHF
TGTGCCAGCAGCCTCACAGGGGATCTCAATCAGCCCCAGCATTTT
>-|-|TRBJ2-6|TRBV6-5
CASRQSSGANVLTF
TGTGCCAGCAGACAGAGCTCTGGGGCCAACGTCCTGACTTTC
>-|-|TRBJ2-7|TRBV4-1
CASSRMPGYFSYEQYF
TGCGCCAGCAGCCGCATGCCAGGGTATTTTTCCTACGAGCAGTACTTC
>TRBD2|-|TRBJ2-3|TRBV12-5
CASGLVLGLAGGKGDTQYF
TGTGCTAGTGGTTTGGTACTCGGATTAGCGGGGGGCAAGGGAGATACGCAGTATTTT
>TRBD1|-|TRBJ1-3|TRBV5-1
CASSYRTGGDGNTIYF
TGCGCCAGCAGCTATAGGACAGGGGGTGACGGAAACACCATATATTTT
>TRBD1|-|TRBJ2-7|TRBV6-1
CASSASQGVGGRGSEQYF
TGTGCCAGCAGTGCCTCACAGGGGGTGGGCGGCCGGGGGAGCGAGCAGTACTTC
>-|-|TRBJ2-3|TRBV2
CASRTPASSTDTQYF
TGTGCCAGCAGGACACCAGCCTCTAGCACAGATACGCAGTATTTT
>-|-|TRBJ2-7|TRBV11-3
CASSLNPGPYEQYF
TGTGCCAGCAGCTTAAATCCGGGTCCCTACGAGCAGTACTTC
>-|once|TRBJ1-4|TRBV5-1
CASSLGRASEKLFF
TGCGCCAGCAGCTTGGGCAGGGCGAGTGAAAAACTGTTTTTT
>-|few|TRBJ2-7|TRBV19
CASKINSGYEQYF
TGTGCCAGTAAAATCAACAGTGGGTACGAGCAGTACTTC
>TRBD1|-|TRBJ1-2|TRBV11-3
CASSLRTGADYGYTF
TGTGCCAGCAGCTTACGGACAGGGGCTGACTATGGCTACACCTTC
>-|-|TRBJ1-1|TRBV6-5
CASSVWRRSNTEAFF
TGTGCCAGCAGCGTGTGGCGGCGATCGAACACTGAAGCTTTCTTT
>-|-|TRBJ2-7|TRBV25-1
CASSQGYEQYF
TGTGCCAGCAGTCAGGGTTACGAGCAGTACTTC
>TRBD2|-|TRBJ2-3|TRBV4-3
CASSQDTGLAGTSPTDTQYF
TGCGCCAGCAGCCAGGACACCGGACTAGCGGGGACTTCACCCACAGATACGCAGTATTTT
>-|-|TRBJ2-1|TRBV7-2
CASSSPAGLNEQFF
TGTGCCAGCAGCTCACCCGCGGGGTTAAATGAGCAGTTCTTC
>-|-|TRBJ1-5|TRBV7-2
CASSFDSSNQPQHF
TGTGCCAGCAGCTTCGACAGCAGCAATCAGCCCCAGCATTTT
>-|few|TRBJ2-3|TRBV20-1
CSARAGDTQYF
TGCAGTGCTAGAGCAGGTGATACGCAGTATTTT
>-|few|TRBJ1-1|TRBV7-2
CASSLGQYTEAFF
TGTGCCAGCAGCTTAGGACAGTACACTGAAGCTTTCTTT
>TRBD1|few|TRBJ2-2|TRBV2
CASSRQGDVGTGELFF
TGTGCCAGCAGCCGACAGGGCGACGTGGGCACCGGGGAGCTGTTTTTT
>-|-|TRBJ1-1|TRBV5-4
CASSKPQGWAEAFF
TGTGCCAGCAGCAAGCCTCAGGGTTGGGCTGAAGCTTTCTTT
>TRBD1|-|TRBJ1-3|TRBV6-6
CASSYLTGRSGNTIYF
TGTGCCAGCAGTTACTTGACAGGGCGGTCTGGAAACACCATATATTTT
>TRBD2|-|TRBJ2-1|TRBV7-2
CASSLGSGGAYNEQFF
TGTGCCAGCAGCTTAGGGAGCGGGGGGGCCTACAATGAGCAGTTCTTC
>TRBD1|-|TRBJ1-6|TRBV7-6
CASSPDRGGSPLHF
TGTGCCAGCAGCCCGGACAGGGGTGGTTCACCCCTCCACTTT
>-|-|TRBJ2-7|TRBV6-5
CASRPEIYSYEQYF
TGTGCCAGCAGACCCGAGATTTACTCCTACGAGCAGTACTTC